The 32 T cell receptor beta chains reported below all come from one sample, sequenced in a study of T cell responses to AZD1222 COVID-19 vaccine. Assay used: immunoSEQ multiplex PCR; TCRdb lists only in-frame clones, some missing. This table has about 140,000 clones, 84% appearing once. The source material was peripheral blood, sampled on day 0 of AZD1222 vaccination. The source of these receptors is an adult in good health.

This sequence joins TRBV4-2 and TRBJ2-3; maybe TRBD2 (6 bases). The CDR3 contains 15 residues. Germline CDR1 reads LGHNA; CDR2 reads YNFKEQ. Between the trimmed V and J ends, which lost 5 bases and 0 bases, there was a span of 12 bases. The CDR3 protein is CASSATGTSTDTQYF. CDR3 nucleotides: TGTGCCAGCAGCGCAACCGGGACTAGCACAGATACGCAGTATTTT.

The V and J genes are TRBV27 and TRBJ1-2; 8 bases are a match to TRBD1. The V segment lost 9 bases and the J segment 2 bases; nucleotides outside the gene matches: 5. Germline lookup yields CDR1 MNHEY and CDR2 SMNVEV (reference sequence). The CDR3 totals 13 residues. The CDR3 region is CASRRTGNYGYTF. The CDR3 coding sequence is TGTGCCAGTAGAAGGACAGGGAACTATGGCTACACCTTC.

As concerns this clone: The sample contains more than one DNA sequence encoding this CDR3. The rearrangement joins TRBV28 to TRBJ1-2; 7 bases are shared with TRBD1. The germline gives CDR1 MDHEN, CDR2 SYDVKM. V shed 3 bases and J 5 bases; nucleotides not matched to a gene: 3. This CDR3 has 13 residues. The CDR3 protein is CASSFGTDYGYTF. The CDR3 nucleotides read TGTGCCAGCAGTTTCGGGACAGATTATGGCTACACCTTC.

The rearrangement uses TRBV9 and TRBJ2-3, with TRBD2 as a possible D gene (6 bases). Per the germline V gene, CDR1 is SGDLS and CDR2 is YYNGEE. Trimming cost V 0 bases and J 2 bases, with 16 bases left between them. The CDR3 runs 17 residues. CDR3 protein: CASSVDPQGLLTDTQYF. The CDR3 region has the DNA TGTGCCAGCAGCGTAGACCCCCAGGGACTCCTCACAGATACGCAGTATTTT.

V gene TRBV28 combines with J gene TRBJ1-2; TRBD1 agrees at 10 bases. J was trimmed by 8 bases and V by 3 bases; bases with no gene match: 9. This CDR3 spans 15 amino acids. The germline CDR1 and CDR2 sequences are MDHEN and SYDVKM. The CDR3 sequence: CASSFDVGDRGGYTF. CDR3 coding DNA: TGTGCCAGCAGTTTCGACGTCGGGGACAGGGGCGGCTACACCTTC.

This sequence joins TRBV28 and TRBJ1-3; no reliable D call. V gave up 4 bases and J gave up 0 bases, with 16 bases separating them. CDR3 size: 17 residues. In germline, CDR1 is MDHEN, CDR2 SYDVKM. The CDR3 nucleotides read TGTGCCAGCAGTTCCGATGCCTTATGGGGCTCTGGAAACACCATATATTTT. Translated: CASSSDALWGSGNTIYF.

The V and J genes are TRBV24-1 and TRBJ1-2; D remains ambiguous. There are 14 residues in the CDR3. V lost 5 bases and J 4 bases, leaving 13 bases between the germline ends. Germline CDR1 reads KGHDR; CDR2 reads SFDVKD. This chain's CDR3 is CATSAKGGFYGYTF. The CDR3 bases are TGTGCCACCAGTGCGAAGGGAGGGTTCTATGGCTACACCTTC.

This chain links TRBV19 with TRBJ1-5; 12 bases agree with TRBD1. J lost 0 bases, V lost 2 bases, and 8 bases had no gene match. This CDR3 comprises 19 residues. Germline CDR1 and CDR2: LNHDA and SQIVND (reference sequence). Here the CDR3 DNA reads TGTGCCAGTAGTATACGGACCGGGACAGGGGGCTCTAGCAATCAGCCCCAGCATTTT. Protein sequence: CASSIRTGTGGSSNQPQHF. Full variable domain (missing parts from reference TRBV19 and TRBJ1-5): DGGITQSPKYLFRKEGQNVTLSCEQNLNHDAMYWYRQDPGQGLRLIYYSQIVNDFQKGDIAEGYSVSREKKESFPLTVTSAQKNPTAFYLCASSIRTGTGGSSNQPQHFGDGTRLSIL.

This clone was found a few times. The V call is TRBV3-1 (or the pseudogene TRBV3-2), the J call TRBJ1-1; 7 bases align to TRBD1. The germline V gene encodes CDR1 LGHDT and CDR2 YNNKEL (reference sequence). The V gene end was trimmed by 4 bases and the J gene end by 8 bases; junction bases not matched to a gene: 4. CDR3 length equals 12 residues. The DNA for the CDR3 is TGTGCCAGCAGCCCCCGGGACAGAGAAGCTTTCTTT. Protein product: CASSPRDREAFF.

The chain joins TRBV9 to TRBJ2-3; no definite D call. Germline-derived CDR1 and CDR2 are SGDLS and YYNGEE. The CDR3 is 14 residues long. The V end was cut by 0 bases, the J end by 1 base, with 6 bases between. CDR3 sequence (DNA): TGTGCCAGCAGCGTAGTACGGGGCACAGATACGCAGTATTTT. As protein: CASSVVRGTDTQYF.

V and J are TRBV2 and TRBJ2-2; D not certain. The CDR3 spans 16 residues. The ends were cut back, 5 bases at V and 0 bases at J, with 13 bases in the middle. Germline CDR1 reads SNHLY; CDR2 reads FYNNEI. The CDR3 is CASSSVRSSNTGELFF. The CDR3 DNA reads TGTGCCAGCAGTAGTGTCAGGTCTTCGAACACCGGGGAGCTGTTTTTT.

V gene TRBV27 combines with J gene TRBJ2-7; D gene uncertain. CDR1 MNHEY and CDR2 SMNVEV come from the germline V gene (reference sequence). The CDR3 has 15 amino acids. Deletions cut 6 bases from V and 2 bases from J, with 17 bases between. The CDR3: CASSKKKVGAYEQYF. CDR3 sequence (DNA): TGTGCCAGCAGCAAGAAAAAAGTTGGTGCCTACGAGCAGTACTTC.

This chain links TRBV19 with TRBJ1-5; 12 nucleotides line up with TRBD1. The CDR3 has 16 residues. Germline CDR1 and CDR2: LNHDA and SQIVND (reference sequence). Trimming cost V 6 bases and J 10 bases; bases outside gene matches: 13. CDR3 DNA sequence: TGTGCCAGTAGCTCCGGGACAGGGGGCCGTGAGGTACCCCAGCATTTT. Protein sequence: CASSSGTGGREVPQHF.

The chain has TRBV5-1 and TRBJ1-5; D is unclear. This CDR3 has 15 amino acids. Germline assignment: CDR1 SGHRS and CDR2 YFSETQ. Trimming took 0 bases from V and 2 from J, leaving 9 bases between them. The CDR3 region is CASSLEGRGNQPQHF. The DNA for the CDR3 is TGCGCCAGCAGCTTGGAAGGACGAGGCAATCAGCCCCAGCATTTT.

This clone has a single count. This sequence joins TRBV5-1 and TRBJ2-5, with D possibly matching TRBD2 (6 bases). V shed 5 bases and J shed 1 base, with 9 bases lying between them. The CDR3 runs to 13 residues. CDR1 is SGHRS and CDR2 is YFSETQ in the germline V gene. Written as DNA, the CDR3 is TGCGCCAGCAGGGGGGACTCCCAAGAGACCCAGTACTTC. As protein: CASRGDSQETQYF.

The chain couples TRBV7-8 to TRBJ2-1; D remains ambiguous. The CDR3 is 12 residues long. The V gene lost 6 bases and the J gene lost 9 bases, with 12 bases spanning the gap. Germline assignment: CDR1 SGHVS and CDR2 FQNEAQ. The CDR3 loop is CASRRSWGEQFF. Written as DNA, the CDR3 is TGTGCCAGCAGGCGATCCTGGGGTGAGCAGTTCTTC.

The chain links TRBV29-1 to TRBJ2-7; possible D gene TRBD1, 5 bases. This CDR3 is built from 12 residues. Trimming stripped 6 bases from V and 0 bases from J, with 9 bases between. Per the germline V gene, CDR1 is SQVTM and CDR2 is ANQGSEA. CDR3 region: CSVCRDSYEQYF. The CDR3 region has the DNA TGCAGCGTGTGCAGGGACTCCTACGAGCAGTACTTC.

CDR3 sequence: CASSLAPAGGPDTQYF. CDR3 DNA sequence: TGCGCCAGCAGCTTGGCCCCAGCGGGGGGCCCAGATACGCAGTATTTT. This chain connects TRBV5-1 to TRBJ2-3; 9 bases fit TRBD2. Germline V gene data show CDR1 as SGHRS and CDR2 as YFSETQ. This CDR3 contains 16 residues. V lost 0 bases to trimming and J lost 4 bases; unmatched junction nucleotides: 6.

This clone was found once. The rearrangement joins TRBV2 to TRBJ2-1; 10 nucleotides align to TRBD1. The CDR3 spans 14 residues. The ends lost 4 bases at V and 7 bases at J; junction bases unmatched: 4. Per the germline V gene, CDR1 is SNHLY and CDR2 is FYNNEI. Written as DNA, the CDR3 is TGTGCCAGCAGTGGGGACAGGGGAGTGAATGAGCAGTTCTTC. This gives the protein CASSGDRGVNEQFF.

The J gene is TRBJ2-1, the V gene TRBV5-6, with D perhaps TRBD2 (6 bases). Germline lookup yields CDR1 SGHDT and CDR2 YYEEEE. V was shortened by 3 bases and J by 0 bases, with 10 bases between the two germline ends. The CDR3 spans 15 residues. The CDR3 sequence: CASSWTGGSYNEQFF. The CDR3 DNA reads as TGTGCCAGCAGCTGGACCGGGGGCTCCTACAATGAGCAGTTCTTC.

The chain uses TRBV18 and TRBJ1-1; tentative D call: TRBD1 (5 bases). Germline V CDR1 and CDR2: KGHSH, LQKENI. The CDR3 length is 14 residues. V lost 5 bases to trimming and J lost 11 bases, with 21 bases between them. CDR3 residues: CASSSRPGPGTAFF. The CDR3 DNA reads TGTGCCAGCTCATCGCGCCCGGGACCCGGGACGGCTTTCTTT.

This clone has just one count. The V call is TRBV5-1, the J call TRBJ1-2; TRBD1 might be the D (6 bases). The V end lost 0 bases, the J end lost 8 bases, and 20 bases lay between the germline ends. Looked up from germline, CDR1 is SGHRS and CDR2 is YFSETQ. The CDR3 sequence is 16 residues long. CDR3 loop: CASSLVVPGAIAGYTF. The CDR3 DNA sequence: TGCGCCAGCAGCTTGGTCGTTCCGGGGGCAATAGCAGGCTACACCTTC.

This chain connects TRBV30 to TRBJ2-4, with D tentatively TRBD1 or TRBD2 (5 bases each). V lost 0 bases, J lost 6 bases, and 12 bases lay in between. In germline, CDR1 is GTSNPN, CDR2 SVGIG (reference sequence). The CDR3 covers 14 residues. The chain's CDR3 is CAWSVKQAGNIQYF. Written as DNA, the CDR3 is TGTGCCTGGAGTGTAAAACAGGCGGGAAACATTCAGTACTTC.

The V and J genes are TRBV5-1 and TRBJ2-5; maybe TRBD2 (7 bases). Germline CDR1 SGHRS, CDR2 YFSETQ. Between the trimmed V and J ends, which lost 5 bases and 0 bases, there was a span of 14 bases. CDR3 length: 15 amino acids. This CDR3 is CASSLGRGYQETQYF. The CDR3 DNA is TGCGCCAGCAGTCTAGGGAGGGGGTACCAAGAGACCCAGTACTTC.

This chain links TRBV20-1 with TRBJ2-7; 8 bases agree with TRBD1. V dropped 5 bases and J dropped 6; count of bases not matched to a gene: 3. CDR1 DFQATT and CDR2 SNEGSKA come from the germline V gene (reference sequence). The CDR3 runs to 11 residues. DNA for the CDR3: TGCAGTGCTCGACAGGGGACCGAGCAGTACTTC. Encoded protein: CSARQGTEQYF.

The chain recombines TRBV5-1 with TRBJ2-7; D possibly uses TRBD1 or TRBD2 (5 bases each). This CDR3 region has 13 residues. Looked up from germline, CDR1 is SGHRS and CDR2 is YFSETQ. The V end was cut by 4 bases, the J end by 2 bases, with 10 bases between. Here the CDR3 reads CASSRDGAYEQYF. In nucleotides, the CDR3 is TGCGCCAGCAGCCGGGACGGAGCCTACGAGCAGTACTTC.

This clone was counted between two and nine times. This rearrangement joins TRBV5-1 to TRBJ2-7; no definite D call. The V end was cut by 0 bases, the J end by 0 bases, with 10 bases between. Germline lookup yields CDR1 SGHRS and CDR2 YFSETQ. This CDR3 is built from 15 residues. The CDR3 region is CASSLGGSDSYEQYF. The CDR3 bases are TGCGCCAGCAGCTTGGGGGGATCTGACTCCTACGAGCAGTACTTC. Supplemented by reference TRBV5-1 and TRBJ2-7, the full variable domain reads KAGVTQTPRYLIKTRGQQVTLSCSPISGHRSVSWYQQTPGQGLQFLFEYFSETQRNKGNFPGRFSGRQFSNSRSEMNVSTLELGDSALYLCASSLGGSDSYEQYFGPGTRLTVT.

The chain couples TRBV7-3 to TRBJ2-2, with TRBD2 as a possible D gene (7 bases). V dropped 1 base and J dropped 5 bases, with 11 bases sitting between them. The CDR3 is made up of 15 amino acids. Germline CDR1 SGHTA, CDR2 FQGTGA. CDR3 in amino acids: CASSLKGGGTGELFF. CDR3 DNA sequence: TGTGCCAGCAGCTTAAAAGGGGGAGGGACCGGGGAGCTGTTTTTT. The variable domain in full, with the rest retrieved from reference TRBV7-3 and TRBJ2-2, is GAGVSQTPSNKVTEKGKYVELRCDPISGHTALYWYRQSLGQGPEFLIYFQGTGAADDSGLPNDRFFAVRPEGSVSTLKIQRTERGDSAVYLCASSLKGGGTGELFFGEGSRLTVL.

V and J are TRBV30 and TRBJ1-2, with D possibly TRBD1 on 6 matching bases. The germline gives CDR1 GTSNPN, CDR2 SVGIG (reference sequence). V was cut by 8 bases and J by 2 bases, with 12 bases left in between. This CDR3 contains 12 residues. DNA for the CDR3: TGTGCCAGCCCCCAGGGGAACTATGGCTACACCTTC. Protein product: CASPQGNYGYTF.

Only one count was recorded for this clone. The gene calls are TRBV7-9 and TRBJ1-1, with no clear D. CDR3 length: 14 residues. The ends were cut back, 1 base at V and 6 bases at J, with 12 bases in the middle. CDR1 and CDR2 (germline): SEHNR, FQNEAQ (reference sequence). CDR3 sequence (DNA): TGTGCCAGCAGCTTAGTCAGCCCTAATGCTGAAGCTTTCTTT. This sequence encodes CASSLVSPNAEAFF. The full variable domain, completed using reference TRBV7-9 and TRBJ1-1, is DTGVSQNPRHKITKRGQNVTFRCDPISEHNRLYWYRQTLGQGPEFLTYFQNEAQLEKSRLLSDRFSAERPKGSFSTLEIQRTEQGDSAMYLCASSLVSPNAEAFFGQGTRLTVV.

The chain has TRBV5-4 and TRBJ2-3; 13 bases agree with TRBD2. The V gene's germline CDR1 is SGHNT and CDR2 YYREEE (reference sequence). Trimming took 10 bases from V and 0 from J; bases not matched to a gene: 8. The CDR3 extends over 16 amino acids. The CDR3 region is CAFRLAGGSSTDTQYF. Here the CDR3 DNA reads TGTGCCTTCCGACTAGCGGGGGGTAGTAGCACAGATACGCAGTATTTT.

This clone has just a few counts. This sequence joins TRBV28 and TRBJ2-7; D not resolved. There are 14 residues in the CDR3. The germline V gene has CDR1 MDHEN and CDR2 SYDVKM. V was pared by 3 bases and J by 0 bases, with 9 bases between. The CDR3 is CASSLQAGSYEQYF. CDR3 DNA sequence: TGTGCCAGCAGTTTGCAGGCTGGCTCCTACGAGCAGTACTTC.